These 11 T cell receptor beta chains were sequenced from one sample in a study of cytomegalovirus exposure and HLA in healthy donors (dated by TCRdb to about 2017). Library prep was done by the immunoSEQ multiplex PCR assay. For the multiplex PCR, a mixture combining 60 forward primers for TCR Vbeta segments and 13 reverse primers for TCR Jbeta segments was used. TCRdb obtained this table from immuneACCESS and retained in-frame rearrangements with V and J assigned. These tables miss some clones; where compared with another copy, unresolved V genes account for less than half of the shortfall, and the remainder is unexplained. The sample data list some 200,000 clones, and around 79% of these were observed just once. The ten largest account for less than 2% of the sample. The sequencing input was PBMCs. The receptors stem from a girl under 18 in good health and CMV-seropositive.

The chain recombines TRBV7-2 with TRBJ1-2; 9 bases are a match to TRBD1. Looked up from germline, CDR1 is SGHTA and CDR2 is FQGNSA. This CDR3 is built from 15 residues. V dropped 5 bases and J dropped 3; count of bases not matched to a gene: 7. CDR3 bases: TGTGCCAGCAGCATTAGACAGGGGGTAGACTATGGCTACACCTTC. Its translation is CASSIRQGVDYGYTF.

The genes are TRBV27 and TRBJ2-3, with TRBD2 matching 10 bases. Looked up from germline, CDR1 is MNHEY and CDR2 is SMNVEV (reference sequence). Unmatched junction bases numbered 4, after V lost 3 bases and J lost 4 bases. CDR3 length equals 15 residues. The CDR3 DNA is TGTGCCAGCAGTTTCGGTAGCGGGGGGTCAGATACGCAGTATTTT. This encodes CASSFGSGGSDTQYF.

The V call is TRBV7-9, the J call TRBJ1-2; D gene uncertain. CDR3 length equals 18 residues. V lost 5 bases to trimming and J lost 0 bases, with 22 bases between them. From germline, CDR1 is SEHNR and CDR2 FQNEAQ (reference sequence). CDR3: CASSPRRESTLTNYGYTF. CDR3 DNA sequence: TGTGCCAGCAGCCCTAGACGGGAGTCAACACTTACTAACTATGGCTACACCTTC.

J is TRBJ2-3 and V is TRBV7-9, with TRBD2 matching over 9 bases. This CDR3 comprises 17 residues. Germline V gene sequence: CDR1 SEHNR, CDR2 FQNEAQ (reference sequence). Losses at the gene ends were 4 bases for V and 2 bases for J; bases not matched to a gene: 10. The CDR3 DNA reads TGTGCCAGCAGCTCTACGTTAGCGGGGGCCCTCACAGATACGCAGTATTTT. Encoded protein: CASSSTLAGALTDTQYF.

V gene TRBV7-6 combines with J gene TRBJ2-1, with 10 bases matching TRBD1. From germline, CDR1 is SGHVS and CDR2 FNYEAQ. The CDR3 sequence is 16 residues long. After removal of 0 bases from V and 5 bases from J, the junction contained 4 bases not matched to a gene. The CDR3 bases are TGTGCCAGCAGCTTAGCCGGGACAGGGGTAAACAATGAGCAGTTCTTC. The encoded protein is CASSLAGTGVNNEQFF.

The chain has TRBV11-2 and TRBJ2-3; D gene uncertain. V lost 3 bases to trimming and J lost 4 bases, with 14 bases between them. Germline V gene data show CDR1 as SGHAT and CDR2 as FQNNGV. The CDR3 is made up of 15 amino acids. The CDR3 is CASSFATTNADTQYF. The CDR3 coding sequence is TGTGCCAGCAGCTTCGCGACAACCAACGCAGATACGCAGTATTTT. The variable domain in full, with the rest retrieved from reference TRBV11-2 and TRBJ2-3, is EAGVAQSPRYKIIEKRQSVAFWCNPISGHATLYWYQQILGQGPKLLIQFQNNGVVDDSQLPKDRFSAERLKGVDSTLKIQPAKLEDSAVYLCASSFATTNADTQYFGPGTRLTVL.

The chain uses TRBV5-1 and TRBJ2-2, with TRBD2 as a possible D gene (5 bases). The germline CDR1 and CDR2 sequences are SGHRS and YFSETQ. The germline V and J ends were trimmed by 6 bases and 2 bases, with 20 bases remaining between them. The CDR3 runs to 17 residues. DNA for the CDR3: TGCGCCAGCACGCCCCGGGTTGAGGGCGCAAACACCGGGGAGCTGTTTTTT. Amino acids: CASTPRVEGANTGELFF.

CDR3 residues: CASSISDYEQYF. CDR3 nucleotide sequence: TGTGCCAGCAGTATCAGCGACTACGAGCAGTACTTC. The rearrangement uses TRBV6-6 and TRBJ2-7; no reliable D call. Per germline, CDR1 MNHNY and CDR2 SVGAGI (reference sequence). V was cut by 5 bases and J by 3 bases, with 8 bases left in between. CDR3 length: 12 amino acids.

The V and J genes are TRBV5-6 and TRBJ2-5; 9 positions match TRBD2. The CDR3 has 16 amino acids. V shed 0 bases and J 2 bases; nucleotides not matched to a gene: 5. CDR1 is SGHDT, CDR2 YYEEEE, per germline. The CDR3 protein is CASSLVLAGEQETQYF. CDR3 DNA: TGTGCCAGCAGCTTGGTGTTAGCGGGGGAACAAGAGACCCAGTACTTC.

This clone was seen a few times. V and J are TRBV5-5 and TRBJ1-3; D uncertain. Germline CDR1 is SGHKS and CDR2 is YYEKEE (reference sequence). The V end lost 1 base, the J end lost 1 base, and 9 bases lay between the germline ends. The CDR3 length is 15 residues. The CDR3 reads CASSLIGGSGNTIYF. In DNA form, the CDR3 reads TGTGCCAGCAGCTTGATCGGCGGGTCTGGAAACACCATATATTTT.

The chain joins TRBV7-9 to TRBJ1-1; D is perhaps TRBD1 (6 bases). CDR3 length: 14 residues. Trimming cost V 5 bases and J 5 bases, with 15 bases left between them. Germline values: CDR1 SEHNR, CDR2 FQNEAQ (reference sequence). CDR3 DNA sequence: TGTGCCAGCAGCCACCGGGACATTAGTACTGAAGCTTTCTTT. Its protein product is CASSHRDISTEAFF.